Below, 3 T cell receptor beta chains from the same sample are listed, as sequenced in a study of technical replicates of blood from a handful of donors. Repertoires were generated with immunoSEQ multiplex PCR, while TCRdb's copy carries only in-frame clones and drops some. This sample has 60,000 to 80,000 clones, with 89% found just once. The source material was PBMCs. The receptors come from a human donor in good health. Some clones in this sample may be carry-over from other donors' samples.

This chain connects TRBV13 to TRBJ2-3, with unresolved D. Germline V gives CDR1 PRHDT, CDR2 FYEKMQ (reference sequence). Trimming took off 2 bases at V and 5 bases at J, with 8 bases between the two ends. This CDR3 spans 13 amino acids. The CDR3 DNA follows: TGTGCCAGCAGCTTATTTTCTCTAGATACGCAGTATTTT. This sequence encodes CASSLFSLDTQYF.

V is TRBV6-6 and J is TRBJ2-7; D perhaps matches TRBD2 (5 bases). Germline V gene data show CDR1 as MNHNY and CDR2 as SVGAGI (reference sequence). The CDR3 extends over 13 amino acids. Trimming took off 7 bases at V and 2 bases at J, with 12 bases between the two ends. CDR3 nucleotide sequence: TGTGCCAGCACAACCGGGAAACCCTACGAGCAGTACTTC. It translates to CASTTGKPYEQYF.

V gene TRBV5-1 combines with J gene TRBJ1-6; possibly TRBD1 for D (5 bases). V was trimmed by 2 bases and J by 7 bases, leaving 10 bases between them. The CDR3 is 14 amino acids. CDR1 SGHRS and CDR2 YFSETQ come from the germline V gene. CDR3 protein: CASSFGGGNSPLHF. The CDR3 DNA reads as TGCGCCAGCAGCTTCGGGGGGGGAAATTCACCCCTCCACTTT.